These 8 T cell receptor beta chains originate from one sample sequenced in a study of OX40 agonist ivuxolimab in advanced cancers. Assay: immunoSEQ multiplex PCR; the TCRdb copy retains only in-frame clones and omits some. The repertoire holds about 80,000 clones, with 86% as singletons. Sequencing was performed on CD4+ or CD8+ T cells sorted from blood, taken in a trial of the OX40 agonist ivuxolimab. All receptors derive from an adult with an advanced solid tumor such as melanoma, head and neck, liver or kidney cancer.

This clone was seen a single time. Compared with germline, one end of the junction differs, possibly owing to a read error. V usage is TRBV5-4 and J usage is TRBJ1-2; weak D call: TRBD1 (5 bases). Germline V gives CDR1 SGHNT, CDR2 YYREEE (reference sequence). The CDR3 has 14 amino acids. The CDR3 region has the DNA TGTGCCAGCAGTTTGGGACGTTTAAGGAACGGCTACACCTTC. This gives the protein CASSLGRLRNGYTF.

CDR3 residues: CASSGTLETQYF. CDR3 sequence (DNA): TGTGCCAGCTCAGGGACCTTGGAGACCCAGTACTTC. The chain links TRBV18 to TRBJ2-5; the D gene could be TRBD1 or TRBD2 (5 bases each). V lost 5 bases and J 5 bases, leaving 9 bases between the germline ends. There are 12 residues in the CDR3. The V gene's germline CDR1 is KGHSH and CDR2 LQKENI.

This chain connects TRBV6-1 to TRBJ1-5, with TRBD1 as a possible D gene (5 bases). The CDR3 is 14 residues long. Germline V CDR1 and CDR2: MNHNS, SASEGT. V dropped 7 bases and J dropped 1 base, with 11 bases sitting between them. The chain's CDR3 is CASIIRGSNQPQHF. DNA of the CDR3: TGTGCCAGCATCATAAGGGGAAGCAATCAGCCCCAGCATTTT.

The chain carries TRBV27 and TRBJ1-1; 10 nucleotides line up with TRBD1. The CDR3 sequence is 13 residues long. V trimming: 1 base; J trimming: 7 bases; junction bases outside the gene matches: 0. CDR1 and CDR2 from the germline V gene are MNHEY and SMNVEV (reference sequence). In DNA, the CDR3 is TGTGCCAGCAGTTTATGGACAGGGGGTGAAGCTTTCTTT. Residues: CASSLWTGGEAFF.

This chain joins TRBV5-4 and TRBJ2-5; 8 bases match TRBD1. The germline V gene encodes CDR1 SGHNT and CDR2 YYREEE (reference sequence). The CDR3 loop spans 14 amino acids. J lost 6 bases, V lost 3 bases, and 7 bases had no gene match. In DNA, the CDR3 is TGTGCCAGCAGCTCCCCCACAGGGGGGAAGACCCAGTACTTC. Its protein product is CASSSPTGGKTQYF.

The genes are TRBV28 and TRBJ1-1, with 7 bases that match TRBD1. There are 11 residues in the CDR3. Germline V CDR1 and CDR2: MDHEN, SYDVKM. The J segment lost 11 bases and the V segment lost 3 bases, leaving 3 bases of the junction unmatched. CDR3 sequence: CASSFDRDAFF. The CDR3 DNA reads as TGTGCCAGCAGTTTCGACAGGGATGCTTTCTTT.

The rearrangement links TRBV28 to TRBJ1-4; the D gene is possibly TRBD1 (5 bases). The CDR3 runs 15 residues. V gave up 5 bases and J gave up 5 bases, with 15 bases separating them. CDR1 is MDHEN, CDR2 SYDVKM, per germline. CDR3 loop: CASSGSGTGNEKLFF. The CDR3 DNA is TGTGCCAGCAGTGGGTCTGGGACGGGGAATGAAAAACTGTTTTTT.

The CDR3 spells CSASHQPQHF. Written as DNA, the CDR3 is TGCAGTGCTTCCCATCAGCCCCAGCATTTT. The V gene is TRBV20-1, the J gene TRBJ1-5; no definite D call. Germline CDR1 and CDR2: DFQATT and SNEGSKA (reference sequence). This CDR3 has 10 amino acids. V was trimmed by 5 bases and J by 5 bases, leaving 4 bases between them.